Each of the 2 T cell receptor beta chains below was sequenced from the same sample in a study of T cell clones after liver transplantation. Clones were sequenced by immunoSEQ multiplex PCR, and TCRdb holds only the in-frame ones, with some missing. There are approximately 71,000 clones in the sample; around 92% occur only once, and approximately 0.92% lies in the top ten. The sample was CD4+ T cells from blood, taken around 27 months after liver transplant. Receptors originate from a human patient who received a liver transplant. Part of the T cells may come from the graft donor.

The gene calls are TRBV6-5 and TRBJ1-1, with D uncertain. V lost 2 bases and J lost 0, with 7 bases in between. In germline, CDR1 is MNHEY, CDR2 SVGAGI. The CDR3 extends over 14 amino acids. The CDR3 loop is CASSYLRMNTEAFF. CDR3 nucleotides: TGTGCCAGCAGTTACCTTCGGATGAACACTGAAGCTTTCTTT.

This clone was detected only a few times. This chain links TRBV27 with TRBJ1-1; 8 bases align to TRBD1. This CDR3 spans 13 amino acids. Germline values: CDR1 MNHEY, CDR2 SMNVEV (reference sequence). With V trimmed by 6 bases and J by 5 bases, 5 bases remained unmatched. The CDR3 sequence is CASSQGAGTEAFF. CDR3 sequence (DNA): TGTGCCAGCAGCCAGGGGGCAGGGACTGAAGCTTTCTTT.